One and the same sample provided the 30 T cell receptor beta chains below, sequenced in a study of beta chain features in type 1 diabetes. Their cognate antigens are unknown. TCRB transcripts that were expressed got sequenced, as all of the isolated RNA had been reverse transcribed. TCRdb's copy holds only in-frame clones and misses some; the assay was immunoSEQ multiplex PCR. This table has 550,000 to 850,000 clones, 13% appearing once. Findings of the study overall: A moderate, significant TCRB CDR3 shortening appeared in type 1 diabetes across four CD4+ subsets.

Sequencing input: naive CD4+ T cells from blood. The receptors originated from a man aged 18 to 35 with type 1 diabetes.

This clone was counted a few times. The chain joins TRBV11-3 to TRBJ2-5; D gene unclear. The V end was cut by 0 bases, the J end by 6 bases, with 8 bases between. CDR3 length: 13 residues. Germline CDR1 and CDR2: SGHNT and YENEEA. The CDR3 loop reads CASSLDARQTQYF. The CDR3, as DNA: TGTGCCAGCAGCTTAGATGCCCGGCAGACCCAGTACTTC.

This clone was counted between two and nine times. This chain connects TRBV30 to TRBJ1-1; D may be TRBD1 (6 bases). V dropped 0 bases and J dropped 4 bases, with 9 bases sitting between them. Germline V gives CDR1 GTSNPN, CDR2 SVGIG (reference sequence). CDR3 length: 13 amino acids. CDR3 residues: CAWSVKGGTEAFF. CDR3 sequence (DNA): TGTGCCTGGAGTGTTAAGGGGGGCACTGAAGCTTTCTTT. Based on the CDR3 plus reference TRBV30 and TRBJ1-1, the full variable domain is SQTIHQWPATLVQPVGSPLSLECTVEGTSNPNLYWYRQAAGRGLQLLFYSVGIGQISSEVPQNLSASRPQDRQFILSSKKLLLSDSGFYLCAWSVKGGTEAFFGQGTRLTVV.

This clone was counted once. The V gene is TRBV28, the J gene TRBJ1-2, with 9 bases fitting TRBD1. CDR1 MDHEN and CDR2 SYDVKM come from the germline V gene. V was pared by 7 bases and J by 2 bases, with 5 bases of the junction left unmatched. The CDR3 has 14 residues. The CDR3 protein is CASILGTGNYGYTF. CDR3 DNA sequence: TGTGCCAGCATCCTCGGGACAGGGAACTATGGCTACACCTTC.

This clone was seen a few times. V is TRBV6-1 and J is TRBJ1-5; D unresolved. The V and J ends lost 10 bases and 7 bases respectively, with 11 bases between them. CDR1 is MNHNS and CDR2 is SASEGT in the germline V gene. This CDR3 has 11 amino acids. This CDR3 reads CATGDGQPQHF. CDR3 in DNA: TGTGCCACCGGCGACGGGCAGCCCCAGCATTTT.

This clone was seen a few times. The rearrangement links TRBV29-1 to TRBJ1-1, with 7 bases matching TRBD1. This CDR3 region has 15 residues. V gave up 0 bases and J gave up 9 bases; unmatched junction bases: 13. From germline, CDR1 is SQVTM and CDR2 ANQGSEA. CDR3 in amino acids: CSVEDKGSGTEKAFF. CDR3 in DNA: TGCAGCGTTGAAGATAAGGGTTCCGGGACAGAAAAAGCTTTCTTT.

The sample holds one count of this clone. The CDR3 here is CASSFQDNYGYTF. In DNA form, the CDR3 reads TGTGCCAGCAGTTTCCAGGATAACTATGGCTACACCTTC. This chain uses TRBV6-5 with TRBJ1-2; D not resolved. Deletions cut 4 bases from V and 1 base from J, with 7 bases between. Germline-derived CDR1 and CDR2 are MNHEY and SVGAGI. The CDR3 has 13 amino acids.

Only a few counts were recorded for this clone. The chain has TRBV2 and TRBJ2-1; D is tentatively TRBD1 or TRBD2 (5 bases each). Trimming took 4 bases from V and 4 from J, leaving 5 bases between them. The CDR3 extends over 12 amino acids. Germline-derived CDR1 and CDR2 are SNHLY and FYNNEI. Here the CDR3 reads CASSGGYNEQFF. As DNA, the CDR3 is TGTGCCAGCAGTGGGGGGTACAATGAGCAGTTCTTC.

The CDR3 here is CASSQVGTAPNEEQYF. CDR3 nucleotide sequence: TGCGCCAGCAGCCAAGTAGGGACAGCTCCGAATGAAGAGCAGTACTTC. The rearrangement uses TRBV4-1 and TRBJ2-7; TRBD1 matches at 7 bases. CDR1 is MGHRA, CDR2 YSYEKL, per germline. V gave up 1 base and J gave up 7 bases; unmatched junction bases: 13. The CDR3 is made up of 16 amino acids.

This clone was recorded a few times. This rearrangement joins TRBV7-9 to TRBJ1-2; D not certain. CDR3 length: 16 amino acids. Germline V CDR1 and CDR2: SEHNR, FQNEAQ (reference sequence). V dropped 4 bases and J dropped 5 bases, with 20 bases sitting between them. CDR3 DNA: TGTGCCAGCAGCTCGGTAAGGACGGCGGGGAAGTATGGCTACACCTTC. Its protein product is CASSSVRTAGKYGYTF. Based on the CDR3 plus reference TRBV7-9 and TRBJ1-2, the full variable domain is DTGVSQNPRHKITKRGQNVTFRCDPISEHNRLYWYRQTLGQGPEFLTYFQNEAQLEKSRLLSDRFSAERPKGSFSTLEIQRTEQGDSAMYLCASSSVRTAGKYGYTFGSGTRLTVV.

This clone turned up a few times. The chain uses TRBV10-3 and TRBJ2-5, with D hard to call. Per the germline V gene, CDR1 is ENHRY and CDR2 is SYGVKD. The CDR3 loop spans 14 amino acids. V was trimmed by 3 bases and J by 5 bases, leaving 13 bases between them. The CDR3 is CAISDPSGAETQYF. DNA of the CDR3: TGTGCCATCAGTGACCCCTCCGGTGCTGAGACCCAGTACTTC.

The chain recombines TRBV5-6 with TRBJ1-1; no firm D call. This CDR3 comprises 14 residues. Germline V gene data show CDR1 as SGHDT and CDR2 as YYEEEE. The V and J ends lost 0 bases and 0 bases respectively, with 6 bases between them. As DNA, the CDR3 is TGTGCCAGCAGCTTGGACACGGTGAACACTGAAGCTTTCTTT. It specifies CASSLDTVNTEAFF.

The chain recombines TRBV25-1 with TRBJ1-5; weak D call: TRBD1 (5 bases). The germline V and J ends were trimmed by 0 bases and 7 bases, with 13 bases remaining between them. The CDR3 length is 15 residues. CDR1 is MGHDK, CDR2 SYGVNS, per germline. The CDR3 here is CASSEYWDAEQPQHF. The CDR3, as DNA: TGTGCCAGCAGTGAATATTGGGACGCCGAACAGCCCCAGCATTTT.

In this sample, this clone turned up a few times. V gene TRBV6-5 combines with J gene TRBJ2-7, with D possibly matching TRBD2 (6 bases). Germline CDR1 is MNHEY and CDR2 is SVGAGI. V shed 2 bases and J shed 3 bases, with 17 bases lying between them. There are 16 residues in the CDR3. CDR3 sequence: CASSYSAGRLYYEQYF. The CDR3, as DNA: TGTGCCAGCAGTTACAGCGCGGGACGGCTTTACTACGAGCAGTACTTC.

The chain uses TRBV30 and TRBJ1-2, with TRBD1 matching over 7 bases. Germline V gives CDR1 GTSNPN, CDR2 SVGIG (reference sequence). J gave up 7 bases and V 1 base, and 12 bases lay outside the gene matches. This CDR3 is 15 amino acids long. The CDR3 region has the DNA TGTGCCTGGAGTGAGACTTACAGGGGCGCGCCTGGCTACACCTTC. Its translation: CAWSETYRGAPGYTF.

CDR3 DNA: TGCGCCAGCAGTGACCCTAATCAGCCCCAGCATTTT. The encoded protein is CASSDPNQPQHF. The V and J genes are TRBV10-1 and TRBJ1-5; D remains ambiguous. The germline CDR1 and CDR2 sequences are WNHNN and SYGVQD (reference sequence). This CDR3 has 12 amino acids. V was trimmed by 3 bases and J by 4 bases, leaving 4 bases between them.

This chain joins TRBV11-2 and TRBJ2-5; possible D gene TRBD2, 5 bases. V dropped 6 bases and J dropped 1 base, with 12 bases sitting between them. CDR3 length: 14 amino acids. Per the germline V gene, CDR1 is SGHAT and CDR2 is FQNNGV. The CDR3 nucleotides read TGTGCCAGCAGGTTGACTAAGCTCCAAGAGACCCAGTACTTC. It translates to CASRLTKLQETQYF.

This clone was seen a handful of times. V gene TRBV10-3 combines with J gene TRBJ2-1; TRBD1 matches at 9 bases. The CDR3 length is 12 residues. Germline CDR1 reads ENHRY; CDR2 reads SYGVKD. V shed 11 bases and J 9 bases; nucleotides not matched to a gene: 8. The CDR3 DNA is TGTGCCGTCGGACAGGGGATCAGTGAGCAGTTCTTC. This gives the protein CAVGQGISEQFF.

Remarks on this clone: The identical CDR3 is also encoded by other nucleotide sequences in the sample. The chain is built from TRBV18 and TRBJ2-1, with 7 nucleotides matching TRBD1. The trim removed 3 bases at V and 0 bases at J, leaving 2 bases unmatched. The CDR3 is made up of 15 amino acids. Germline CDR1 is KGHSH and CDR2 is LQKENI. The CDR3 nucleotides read TGTGCCAGCTCACCGGGACAGAGCTCCTACAATGAGCAGTTCTTC. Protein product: CASSPGQSSYNEQFF.

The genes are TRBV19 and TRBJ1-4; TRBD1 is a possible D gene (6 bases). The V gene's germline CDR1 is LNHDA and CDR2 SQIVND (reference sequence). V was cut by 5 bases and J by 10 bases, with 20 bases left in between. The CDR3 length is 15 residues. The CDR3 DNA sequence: TGTGCCAGTAGTCCCCGGACAGACCTCGAGGGAAAACTGTTTTTT. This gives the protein CASSPRTDLEGKLFF.

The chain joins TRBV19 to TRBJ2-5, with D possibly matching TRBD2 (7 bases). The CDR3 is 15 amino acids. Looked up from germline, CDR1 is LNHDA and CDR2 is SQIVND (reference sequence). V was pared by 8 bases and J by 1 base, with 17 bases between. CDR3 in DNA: TGTGCCAGTCTGGGCGGGGGCGCGGGCCAAGAGACCCAGTACTTC. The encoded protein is CASLGGGAGQETQYF.

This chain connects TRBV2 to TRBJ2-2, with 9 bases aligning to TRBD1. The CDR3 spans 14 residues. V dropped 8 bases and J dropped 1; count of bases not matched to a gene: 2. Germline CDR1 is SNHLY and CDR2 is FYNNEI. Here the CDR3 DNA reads TGTGCCAGCCACAGGGGGCTGAACACCGGGGAGCTGTTTTTT. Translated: CASHRGLNTGELFF.

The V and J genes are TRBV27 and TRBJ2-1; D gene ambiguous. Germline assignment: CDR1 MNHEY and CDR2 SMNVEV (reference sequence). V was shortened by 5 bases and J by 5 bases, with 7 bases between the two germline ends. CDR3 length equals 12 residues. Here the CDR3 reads CASSAFHNEQFF. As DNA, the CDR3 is TGTGCCAGCAGTGCCTTTCACAATGAGCAGTTCTTC.

This chain's CDR3 is CASSSFLTVNQPQHF. The CDR3, as DNA: TGTGCCAGTAGTTCTTTTTTGACGGTGAATCAGCCCCAGCATTTT. J is TRBJ1-5 and V is TRBV19; no clear D gene. Trimming took 5 bases from V and 4 from J, leaving 15 bases between them. CDR1 and CDR2 from the germline V gene are LNHDA and SQIVND (reference sequence). The CDR3 totals 15 residues.

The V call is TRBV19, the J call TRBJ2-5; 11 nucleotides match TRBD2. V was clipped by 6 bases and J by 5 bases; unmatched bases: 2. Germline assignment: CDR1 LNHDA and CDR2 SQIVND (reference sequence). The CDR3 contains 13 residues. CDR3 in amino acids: CASRSSGRETQYF. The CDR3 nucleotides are TGTGCCAGTAGATCTAGCGGGAGGGAGACCCAGTACTTC.

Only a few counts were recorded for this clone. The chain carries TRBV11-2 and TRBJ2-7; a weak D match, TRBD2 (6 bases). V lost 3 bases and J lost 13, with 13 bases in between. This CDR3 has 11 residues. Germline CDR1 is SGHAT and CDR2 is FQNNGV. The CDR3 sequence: CASSLGLPVYF. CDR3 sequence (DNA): TGTGCCAGCAGCTTGGGACTCCCGGTTTACTTC. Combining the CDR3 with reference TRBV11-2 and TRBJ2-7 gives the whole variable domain EAGVAQSPRYKIIEKRQSVAFWCNPISGHATLYWYQQILGQGPKLLIQFQNNGVVDDSQLPKDRFSAERLKGVDSTLKIQPAKLEDSAVYLCASSLGLPVYFGPGTRLTVT.

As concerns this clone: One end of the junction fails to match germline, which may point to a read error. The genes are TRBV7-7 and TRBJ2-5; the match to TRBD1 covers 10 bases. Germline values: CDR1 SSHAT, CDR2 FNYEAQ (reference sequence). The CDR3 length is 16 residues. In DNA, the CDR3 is TGTGCTAGCAGCTTAGCGCTCGGGACAGGGGAAGAGACCCAGTACTTC. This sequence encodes CASSLALGTGEETQYF. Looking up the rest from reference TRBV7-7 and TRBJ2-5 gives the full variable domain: GAGVSQSPRYKVTKRGQDVTLRCDPISSHATLYWYQQALGQGPEFLTYFNYEAQPDKSGLPSDRFSAERPEGSISTLTIQRTEQRDSAMYRCASSLALGTGEETQYFGPGTRLLVL.

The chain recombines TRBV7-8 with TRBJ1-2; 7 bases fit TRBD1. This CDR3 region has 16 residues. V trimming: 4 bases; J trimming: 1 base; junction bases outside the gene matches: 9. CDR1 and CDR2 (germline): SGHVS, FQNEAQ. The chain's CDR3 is CASSSDRVGFNYGYTF. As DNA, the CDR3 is TGTGCCAGCAGCTCCGACAGGGTTGGGTTTAACTATGGCTACACCTTC. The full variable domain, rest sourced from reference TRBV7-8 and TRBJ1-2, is GAGVSQSPRYKVAKRGQDVALRCDPISGHVSLFWYQQALGQGPEFLTYFQNEAQLDKSGLPSDRFFAERPEGSVSTLKIQRTQQEDSAVYLCASSSDRVGFNYGYTFGSGTRLTVV.

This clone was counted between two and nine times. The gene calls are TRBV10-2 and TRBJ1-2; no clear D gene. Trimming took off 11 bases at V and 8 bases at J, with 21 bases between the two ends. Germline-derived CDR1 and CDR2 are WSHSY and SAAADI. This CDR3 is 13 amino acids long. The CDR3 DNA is TGCGCCTCTATCTCCGGGCTTTTTTCGGGCTACACCTTC. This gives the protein CASISGLFSGYTF.

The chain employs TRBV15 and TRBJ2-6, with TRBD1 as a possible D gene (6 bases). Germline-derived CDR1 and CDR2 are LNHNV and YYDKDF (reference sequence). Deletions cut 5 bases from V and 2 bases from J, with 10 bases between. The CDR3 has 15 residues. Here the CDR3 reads CATSGRQAGANVLTF. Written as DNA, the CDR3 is TGTGCCACCAGCGGGAGACAGGCTGGGGCCAACGTCCTGACTTTC. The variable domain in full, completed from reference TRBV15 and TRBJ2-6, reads DAMVIQNPRYQVTQFGKPVTLSCSQTLNHNVMYWYQQKSSQAPKLLFHYYDKDFNNEADTPDNFQSRRPNTSFCFLDIRSPGLGDTAMYLCATSGRQAGANVLTFGAGSRLTVL.

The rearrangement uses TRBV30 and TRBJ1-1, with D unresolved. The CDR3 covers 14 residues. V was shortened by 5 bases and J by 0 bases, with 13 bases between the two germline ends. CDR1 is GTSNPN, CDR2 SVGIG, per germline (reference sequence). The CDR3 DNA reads TGTGCCTGGCTGGGGTGGCCGTTGAACACTGAAGCTTTCTTT. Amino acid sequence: CAWLGWPLNTEAFF.